The 7 T cell receptor beta chains below all came from one sample that was sequenced in a study of CD8+ T cells in alopecia areata. Treatment meaning: oral pan-JAK inhibitor, 5-10 mg twice daily. Following RNA extraction, reverse transcription yielded cDNA that acted as the sequencing template. Measured with immunoSEQ multiplex PCR; TCRdb has only the in-frame clones, and not every one. The sample holds a few hundred thousand clones; roughly 66% are singletons and the top ten take roughly 1.2%. Sequenced material: CD4+ T cells sorted from blood, taken at week 44, from a patient treated with tofacitinib. These receptors all stem from a human donor with alopecia areata.

With respect to this clone: This clone may be a read error of a much larger clone one base away. The chain links TRBV2 to TRBJ2-3, with D perhaps TRBD2 (5 bases). The CDR3 sequence is 13 residues long. Per the germline V gene, CDR1 is SNHLY and CDR2 is FYNNEI. The germline V and J ends were trimmed by 6 bases and 5 bases, with 12 bases remaining between them. CDR3 DNA: TGTGCCAGCAGCCTGGGAGTGGGAGATACGCAGTATTTT. Its translation: CASSLGVGDTQYF.

The chain links TRBV25-1 to TRBJ1-1; D unclear. The CDR3 extends over 11 amino acids. Deletions cut 3 bases from V and 3 bases from J, with 2 bases between. The germline gives CDR1 MGHDK, CDR2 SYGVNS. The DNA of the CDR3 is TGTGCCAGCAGTGACTACACTGAAGCTTTCTTT. Translated, it gives CASSDYTEAFF.

DNA of the CDR3: TGTGCCTGGAGTGCGGACAGGGGGCGAGGTGAAAAACTGTTTTTT. Translating it yields CAWSADRGRGEKLFF. The rearrangement links TRBV30 to TRBJ1-4, with 11 bases that match TRBD1. Per the germline V gene, CDR1 is GTSNPN and CDR2 is SVGIG (reference sequence). This CDR3 spans 15 amino acids. V dropped 1 base and J dropped 7; count of bases not matched to a gene: 5. The variable domain in full, with the rest retrieved from reference TRBV30 and TRBJ1-4, is SQTIHQWPATLVQPVGSPLSLECTVEGTSNPNLYWYRQAAGRGLQLLFYSVGIGQISSEVPQNLSASRPQDRQFILSSKKLLLSDSGFYLCAWSADRGRGEKLFFGSGTQLSVL.

This clone showed up just a few times. This chain connects TRBV7-2 to TRBJ2-7, with D perhaps matching TRBD1 (6 bases). Germline lookup yields CDR1 SGHTA and CDR2 FQGNSA. This CDR3 has 14 amino acids. V lost 5 bases and J lost 2, with 13 bases in between. The CDR3 bases are TGTGCCAGCAGCCTGACGACAGGAACCTACGAGCAGTACTTC. This translates into CASSLTTGTYEQYF. Drawing the rest from reference TRBV7-2 and TRBJ2-7, the complete variable domain is GAGVSQSPSNKVTEKGKDVELRCDPISGHTALYWYRQSLGQGLEFLIYFQGNSAPDKSGLPSDRFSAERTGGSVSTLTIQRTQQEDSAVYLCASSLTTGTYEQYFGPGTRLTVT.

This clone was counted a few times. The V and J genes are TRBV5-6 and TRBJ1-5; D is perhaps TRBD1 (5 bases). With 4 bases removed from V and 3 bases from J, the gap between germline ends came to 14 bases. CDR3 length: 15 amino acids. Germline V gives CDR1 SGHDT, CDR2 YYEEEE. The CDR3 DNA follows: TGTGCCAGCAGCACCAGAGGGGTGACCAATCAGCCCCAGCATTTT. It is translated as CASSTRGVTNQPQHF.

The rearrangement links TRBV29-1 to TRBJ1-2; possibly TRBD1 for D (5 bases). Germline values: CDR1 SQVTM, CDR2 ANQGSEA. There are 13 residues in the CDR3. V was pared by 0 bases and J by 14 bases, with 19 bases between. The CDR3 sequence: CSVEDLHGGRRTF. The CDR3 DNA is TGCAGCGTTGAAGATCTTCATGGGGGACGTCGGACCTTC.

The chain couples TRBV2 to TRBJ2-1; 11 positions agree with TRBD2. The CDR3 is made up of 14 amino acids. The germline gives CDR1 SNHLY, CDR2 FYNNEI. With V trimmed by 7 bases and J by 2 bases, 1 base remained unmatched. In nucleotides, the CDR3 is TGTGCCAGCAAGACTAGCGGGACCTACAATGAGCAGTTCTTC. The encoded protein is CASKTSGTYNEQFF.